This T cell receptor beta chain was sequenced in a study of human T cells and chemical hapten exposure. Background on the study: Patients' scalps got diphenylcyclopropenone weekly throughout the roughly 25-week study.

This CDR3 region has 15 residues. With 4 bases removed from V and 3 bases from J, the gap between germline ends came to 17 bases. The germline V gene encodes CDR1 GTSNPN and CDR2 SVGIG (reference sequence). The study's findings and limits: Controls formed significantly fewer large CDR3 similarity clusters than expanded TCRs did.

This clonotype was detected many times. What it recognizes is unknown. The sample's time point: pre-sensitization, week 0. This sample's treatment: therapeutic diphenylcyclopropenone sensitization with weekly scalp DPC. Ahead of applying each patch test, blood was sampled. Non-pregnant alopecia patients aged 18 to 70, suitable for DPC therapy. TCRdb reanalysed the RACE reads using MiXCR and keeps one entry per CDR3 protein. Of some 360,000 distinct CDR3 sequences listed, 5.1% are singletons. This specimen consisted of whole blood, obtained in connection with sensitization to the hapten diphenylcyclopropenone (DPC). The V gene is TRBV30, the J gene TRBJ2-3, with D maybe TRBD1 (6 bases). This TCR was sampled from a woman aged 45-60 years with alopecia areata. Some clones in this sample may be carry-over from other donors' samples. CDR3 amino acids: CAWTRSDRGTDTQYF. The CDR3 bases are TGTGCCTGGACCCGTTCGGACAGAGGGACAGATACGCAGTATTTT.